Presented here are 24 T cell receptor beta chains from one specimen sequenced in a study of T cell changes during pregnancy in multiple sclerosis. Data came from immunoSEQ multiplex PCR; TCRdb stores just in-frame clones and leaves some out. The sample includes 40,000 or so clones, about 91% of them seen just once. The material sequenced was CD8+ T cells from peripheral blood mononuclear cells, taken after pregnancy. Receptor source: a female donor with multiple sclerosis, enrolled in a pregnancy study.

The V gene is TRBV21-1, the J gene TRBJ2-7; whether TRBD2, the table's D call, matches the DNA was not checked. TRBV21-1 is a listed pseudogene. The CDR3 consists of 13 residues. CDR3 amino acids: CASSSGTAYEQYF. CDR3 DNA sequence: TGTGCCAGCAGCAGCGGCACGGCCTACGAGCAGTACTTC.

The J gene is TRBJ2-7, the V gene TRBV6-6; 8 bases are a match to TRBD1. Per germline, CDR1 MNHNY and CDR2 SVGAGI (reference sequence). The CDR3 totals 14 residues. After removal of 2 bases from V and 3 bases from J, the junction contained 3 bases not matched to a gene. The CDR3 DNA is TGTGCCAGCAGTTACCAGGGGGCTAGCTACGAGCAGTACTTC. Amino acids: CASSYQGASYEQYF.

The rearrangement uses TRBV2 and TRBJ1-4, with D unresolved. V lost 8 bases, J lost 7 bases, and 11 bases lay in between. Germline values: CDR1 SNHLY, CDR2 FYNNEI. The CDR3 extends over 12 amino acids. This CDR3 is CASLRKPEKLFF. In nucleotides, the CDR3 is TGTGCCAGCCTTAGAAAGCCTGAAAAACTGTTTTTT.

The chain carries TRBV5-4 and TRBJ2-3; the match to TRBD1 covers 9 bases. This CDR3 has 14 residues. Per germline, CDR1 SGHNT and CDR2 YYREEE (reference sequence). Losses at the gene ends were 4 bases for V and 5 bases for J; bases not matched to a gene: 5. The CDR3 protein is CASSRRQGVDTQYF. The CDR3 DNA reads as TGTGCCAGCAGCCGGAGACAGGGGGTAGATACGCAGTATTTT.

The CDR3 DNA reads TGTGCCAGCAGCCCCCCTGAATCCCGGGAGAAAGAGACCCAGTACTTC. Amino acids: CASSPPESREKETQYF. The genes are TRBV28 and TRBJ2-5; the D gene is possibly TRBD2 (6 bases). The CDR3 extends over 16 amino acids. Trimming stripped 6 bases from V and 3 bases from J, with 20 bases between. CDR1 is MDHEN and CDR2 is SYDVKM in the germline V gene.

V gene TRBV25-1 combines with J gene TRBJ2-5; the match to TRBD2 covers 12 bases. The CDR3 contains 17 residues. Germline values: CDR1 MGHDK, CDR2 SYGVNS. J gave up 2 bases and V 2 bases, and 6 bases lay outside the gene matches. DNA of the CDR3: TGTGCCAGCAGTGAAACCCGACTAGCGGGAGCTCAAGAGACCCAGTACTTC. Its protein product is CASSETRLAGAQETQYF. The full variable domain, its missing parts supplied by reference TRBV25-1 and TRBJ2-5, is EADIYQTPRYLVIGTGKKITLECSQTMGHDKMYWYQQDPGMELHLIHYSYGVNSTEKGDLSSESTVSRIRTEHFPLTLESARPSHTSQYLCASSETRLAGAQETQYFGPGTRLLVL.

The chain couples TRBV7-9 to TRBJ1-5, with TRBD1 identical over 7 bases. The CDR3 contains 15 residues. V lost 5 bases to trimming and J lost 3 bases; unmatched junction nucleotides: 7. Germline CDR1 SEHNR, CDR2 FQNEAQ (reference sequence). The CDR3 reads CASSPRDSPNQPQHF. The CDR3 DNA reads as TGTGCCAGCAGCCCTCGGGACAGCCCCAATCAGCCCCAGCATTTT.

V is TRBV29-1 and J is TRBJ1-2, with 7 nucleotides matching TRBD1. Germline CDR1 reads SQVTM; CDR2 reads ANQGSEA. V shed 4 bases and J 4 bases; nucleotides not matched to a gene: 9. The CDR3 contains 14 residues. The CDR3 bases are TGCAGCGTTGGGACAGGAACCGCTCGCTATGGCTACACCTTC. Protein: CSVGTGTARYGYTF.

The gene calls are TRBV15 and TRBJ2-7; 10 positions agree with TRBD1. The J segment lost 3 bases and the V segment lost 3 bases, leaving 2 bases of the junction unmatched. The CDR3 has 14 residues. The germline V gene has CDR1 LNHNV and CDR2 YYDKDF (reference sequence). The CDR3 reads CATSSGQGGYEQYF. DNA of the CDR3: TGTGCCACCAGCAGTGGACAGGGGGGCTACGAGCAGTACTTC. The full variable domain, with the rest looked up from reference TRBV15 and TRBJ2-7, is DAMVIQNPRYQVTQFGKPVTLSCSQTLNHNVMYWYQQKSSQAPKLLFHYYDKDFNNEADTPDNFQSRRPNTSFCFLDIRSPGLGDTAMYLCATSSGQGGYEQYFGPGTRLTVT.

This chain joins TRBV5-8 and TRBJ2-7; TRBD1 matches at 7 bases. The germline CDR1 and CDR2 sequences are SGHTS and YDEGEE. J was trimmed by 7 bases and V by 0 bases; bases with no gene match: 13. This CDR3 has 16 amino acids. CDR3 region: CASSLVRTGPPREQYF. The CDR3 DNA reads TGTGCCAGCAGCTTGGTGCGGACAGGACCCCCGAGGGAGCAGTACTTC.

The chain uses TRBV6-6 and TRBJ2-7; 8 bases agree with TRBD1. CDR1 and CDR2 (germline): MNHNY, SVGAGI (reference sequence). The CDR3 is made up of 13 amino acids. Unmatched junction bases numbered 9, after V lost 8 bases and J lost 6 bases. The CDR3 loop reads CASYDRGLGEQYF. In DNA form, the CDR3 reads TGTGCCAGCTATGACAGGGGATTGGGCGAGCAGTACTTC.

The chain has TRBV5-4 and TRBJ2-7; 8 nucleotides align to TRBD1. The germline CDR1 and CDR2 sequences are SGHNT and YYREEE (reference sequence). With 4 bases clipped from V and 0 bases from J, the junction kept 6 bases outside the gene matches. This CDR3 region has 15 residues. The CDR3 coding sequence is TGTGCCAGCAGCCGGGCCACAGGGGGCTCCTACGAGCAGTACTTC. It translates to CASSRATGGSYEQYF.

The CDR3 DNA reads as TGTGCCAGCAGTTTAGGACAGGGGGGATGGACTGAAGCTTTCTTT. Protein: CASSLGQGGWTEAFF. This chain connects TRBV27 to TRBJ1-1; the match to TRBD1 covers 10 bases. Losses at the gene ends were 2 bases for V and 5 bases for J; bases not matched to a gene: 5. Germline values: CDR1 MNHEY, CDR2 SMNVEV (reference sequence). The CDR3 covers 15 residues.

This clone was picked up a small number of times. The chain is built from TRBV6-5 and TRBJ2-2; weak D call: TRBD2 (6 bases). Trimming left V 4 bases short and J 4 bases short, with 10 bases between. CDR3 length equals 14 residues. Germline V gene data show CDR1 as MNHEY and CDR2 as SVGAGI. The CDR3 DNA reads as TGTGCCAGCAGTTTGGGGGGTCCCACCGGGGAGCTGTTTTTT. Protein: CASSLGGPTGELFF.

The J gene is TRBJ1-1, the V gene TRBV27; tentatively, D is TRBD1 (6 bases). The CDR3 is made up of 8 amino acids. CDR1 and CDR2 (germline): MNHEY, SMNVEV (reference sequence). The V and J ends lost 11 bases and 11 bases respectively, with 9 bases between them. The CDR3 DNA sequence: TGTGCCGCGGGGGGCGCTTTCTTT. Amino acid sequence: CAAGGAFF.

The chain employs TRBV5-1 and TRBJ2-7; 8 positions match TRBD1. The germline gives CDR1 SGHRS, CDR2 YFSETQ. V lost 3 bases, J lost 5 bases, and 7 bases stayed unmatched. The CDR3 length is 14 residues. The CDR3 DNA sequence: TGCGCCAGCAGCTCCCACGACAGGGGCGACGAGCAGTACTTC. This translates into CASSSHDRGDEQYF.

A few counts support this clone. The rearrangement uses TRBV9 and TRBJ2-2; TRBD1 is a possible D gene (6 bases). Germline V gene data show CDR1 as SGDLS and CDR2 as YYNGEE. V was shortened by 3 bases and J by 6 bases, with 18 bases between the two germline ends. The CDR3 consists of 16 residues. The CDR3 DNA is TGTGCCAGCAGCGGGGCCGGGACACCCGTCGCCGGGGAGCTGTTTTTT. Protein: CASSGAGTPVAGELFF.

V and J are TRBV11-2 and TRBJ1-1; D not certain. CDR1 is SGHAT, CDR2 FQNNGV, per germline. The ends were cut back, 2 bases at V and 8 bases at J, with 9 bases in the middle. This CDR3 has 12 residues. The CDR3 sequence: CASSLRRSEAFF. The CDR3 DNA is TGTGCCAGCAGCTTAAGGAGGTCGGAAGCTTTCTTT.

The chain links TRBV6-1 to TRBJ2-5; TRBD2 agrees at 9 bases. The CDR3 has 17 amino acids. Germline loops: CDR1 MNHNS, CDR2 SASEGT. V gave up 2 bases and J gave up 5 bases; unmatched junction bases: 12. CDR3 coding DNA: TGTGCCAGCAGTGAACCGTGGGCTAGCGGGGAGGGGGAGACCCAGTACTTC. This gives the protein CASSEPWASGEGETQYF.

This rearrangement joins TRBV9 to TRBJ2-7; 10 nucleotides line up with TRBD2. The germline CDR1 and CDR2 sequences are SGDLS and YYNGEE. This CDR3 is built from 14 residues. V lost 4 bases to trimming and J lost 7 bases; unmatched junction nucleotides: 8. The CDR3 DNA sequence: TGTGCCAGCAGCCCCGGTAGTAGCGGGAGGGAGCAGTACTTC. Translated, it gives CASSPGSSGREQYF. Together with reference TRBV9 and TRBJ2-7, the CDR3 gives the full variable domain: DSGVTQTPKHLITATGQRVTLRCSPRSGDLSVYWYQQSLDQGLQFLIQYYNGEERAKGNILERFSAQQFPDLHSELNLSSLELGDSALYFCASSPGSSGREQYFGPGTRLTVT.

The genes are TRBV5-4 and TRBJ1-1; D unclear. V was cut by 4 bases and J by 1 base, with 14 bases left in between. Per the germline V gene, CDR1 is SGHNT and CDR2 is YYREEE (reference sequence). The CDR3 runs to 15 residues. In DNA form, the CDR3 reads TGTGCCAGCAGCCCGGGATCGATAGGGAACACTGAAGCTTTCTTT. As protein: CASSPGSIGNTEAFF.

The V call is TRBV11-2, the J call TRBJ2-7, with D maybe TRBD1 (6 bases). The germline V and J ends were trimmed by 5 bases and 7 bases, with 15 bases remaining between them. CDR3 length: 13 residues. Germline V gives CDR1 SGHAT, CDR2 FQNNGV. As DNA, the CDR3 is TGTGCCAGCAGCCGTACAGGGTCGGGGGAGCAGTACTTC. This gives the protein CASSRTGSGEQYF.

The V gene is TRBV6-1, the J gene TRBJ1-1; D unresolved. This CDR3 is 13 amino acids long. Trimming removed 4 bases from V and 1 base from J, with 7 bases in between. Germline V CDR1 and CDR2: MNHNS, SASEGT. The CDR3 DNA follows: TGTGCCAGCAGTGTTTGGGCGAACACTGAAGCTTTCTTT. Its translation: CASSVWANTEAFF.

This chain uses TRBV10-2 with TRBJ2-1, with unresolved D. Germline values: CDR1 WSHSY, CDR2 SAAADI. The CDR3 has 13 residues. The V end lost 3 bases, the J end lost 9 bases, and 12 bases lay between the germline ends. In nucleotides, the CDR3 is TGCGCCAGCAGTGACAGCAGACCTAGTGAGCAGTTCTTC. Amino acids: CASSDSRPSEQFF.